The clone carrying this T cell receptor (beta chain) was counted between two and nine times. Its antigen is undetermined. The CDR3 runs to 14 residues. Looked up from germline, CDR1 is KGHSH and CDR2 is LQKENI. V gave up 3 bases and J gave up 6 bases, with 12 bases separating them. The data were taken from a study of cytomegalovirus exposure and HLA in healthy donors. Study-wide results and limits: Certain indistinguishable V segments, among them TRBV6-2 and TRBV6-3, were excluded. Solely CMV serostatus was available to characterize immune exposure.

The primer mix had 60 Vbeta and 13 Jbeta primers. This table comes from immunoSEQ multiplex PCR, and its TCRdb copy is limited to in-frame clones, with some not included. The sample carries 100,000 to 150,000 clones, less than 80% recorded once. The clonotype comes from a man in his fifties in good health and CMV-seropositive. What was sequenced was PBMCs. The J gene is TRBJ1-3, the V gene TRBV18; D may be TRBD1 (6 bases). Here the CDR3 reads CASSPPGTSNTIYF. CDR3 in DNA: TGTGCCAGCTCACCCCCCGGGACATCAAACACCATATATTTT.